This T cell receptor beta chain is from a study of beta chain features in type 1 diabetes. Expressed TCRB transcripts were sequenced because the isolated RNA had all been reverse transcribed beforehand. The assay was immunoSEQ multiplex PCR, and TCRdb's table has in-frame clones only and misses some. The sample consists of roughly 140,000 clones, less than 9% of them appearing once. Each donor gave one heparinised blood draw averaging around 0.12 L. Each of the sorted populations had a purity greater than 98%. The CDR3 runs 13 residues. Germline CDR1 and CDR2: MNHEY and SVGAGI. Trimming took 7 bases from V and 6 from J, leaving 16 bases between them.

This chain connects TRBV6-5 to TRBJ2-7; D call uncertain. This receptor was identified in a woman in her 30s in good health. Sequencing input: central memory CD4+ T cells from blood. CDR3 sequence reads: CASTRNPRVEQYF. The CDR3 DNA reads TGTGCCAGCACTCGTAACCCTCGGGTCGAGCAGTACTTC.